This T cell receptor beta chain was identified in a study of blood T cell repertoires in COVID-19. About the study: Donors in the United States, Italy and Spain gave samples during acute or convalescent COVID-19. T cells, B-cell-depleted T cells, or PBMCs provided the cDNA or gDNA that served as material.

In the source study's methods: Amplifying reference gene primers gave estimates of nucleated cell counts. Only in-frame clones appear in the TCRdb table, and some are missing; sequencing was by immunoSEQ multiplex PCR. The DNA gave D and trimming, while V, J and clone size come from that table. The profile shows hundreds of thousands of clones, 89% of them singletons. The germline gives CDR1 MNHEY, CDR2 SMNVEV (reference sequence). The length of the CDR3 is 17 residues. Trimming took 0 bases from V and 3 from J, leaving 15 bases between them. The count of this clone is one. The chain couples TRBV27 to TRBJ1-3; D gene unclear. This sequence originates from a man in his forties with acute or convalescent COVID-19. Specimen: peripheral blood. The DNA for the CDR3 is TGTGCCAGCAGTTTATCGGCCGGAGGAGGGTTTGGAAACACCATATATTTT. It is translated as CASSLSAGGGFGNTIYF.